This entry lists 29 T cell receptor beta chains sequenced from one sample in a study of T cells in Graves' hyperthyroidism and ophthalmopathy (dated by TCRdb to about 2019). Library preparation employed multiplex PCR. The sample was run on an Illumina HiSeq 2000. The TCR beta CDR3 regions were amplified from RNA transcripts. The first round of RT-PCR for the TCR CDR3 was performed with the HTBI primer set and the Qiagen OneStep RT-PCR kit. TCRdb reworked the public reads: Q25 trimming with fastp, MiXCR clone assembly, productive beta chains retained. Identical CDR3 proteins give one entry, which carries the most common genes and DNA. The table for this sample lists roughly 400,000 distinct CDR3 sequences; 15% to 19% of them were counted only once. Of the sample, about a quarter falls within the top ten clones. Sequencing was performed on blood. The source of these receptors is a woman aged 18-29 years with Graves' hyperthyroidism that later progressed to Graves' ophthalmopathy.

Turning to this clonotype: Given the absence of the conserved phenylalanine or tryptophan at the CDR3 end, a read error is likely. The V call is TRBV12-3 or TRBV12-4, the J call TRBJ2-3; 8 bases agree with TRBD1. V lost 6 bases to trimming and J lost 4 bases; unmatched junction nucleotides: 6. This CDR3 has 14 residues. CDR3 region: CASSQTGVADTQYS. Here the CDR3 DNA reads TGTGCCAGCAGCCAGACAGGGGTTGCAGATACGCAGTATTCT.

This clonotype turned up a few times. V gene TRBV6-1 combines with J gene TRBJ1-5; 8 bases match TRBD1. The CDR3 has 13 residues. J lost 6 bases, V lost 6 bases, and 4 bases had no gene match. Germline CDR1 and CDR2: MNHNS and SASEGT. The CDR3 reads CASRQGASQPQHF. Written as DNA, the CDR3 is TGTGCCAGCAGGCAGGGGGCTTCTCAGCCCCAGCATTTT.

This clonotype was counted at least ten times. This chain joins TRBV11-2 and TRBJ2-5; 9 positions match TRBD1. The trim removed 6 bases at V and 7 bases at J, leaving 9 bases unmatched. Germline CDR1 reads SGHAT; CDR2 reads FQNNGV. The CDR3 totals 14 residues. CDR3 coding DNA: TGTGCCAGCAGTCCTAACGCGGGACAGGGGACCCAGTACTTC. The encoded protein is CASSPNAGQGTQYF.

This clonotype was counted a few times. The V gene is TRBV4-1, the J gene TRBJ2-7; 7 bases map to TRBD2. The CDR3 covers 16 residues. In germline, CDR1 is MGHRA, CDR2 YSYEKL. V was clipped by 1 base and J by 2 bases; unmatched bases: 8. The CDR3 bases are TGCGCCAGCAGCCAAGGATCGGGCGGGAGTCCCTACGAGCAGTACTTC. Protein product: CASSQGSGGSPYEQYF.

The chain couples TRBV6-1 to TRBJ1-6, with TRBD1 matching over 7 bases. This CDR3 is built from 15 residues. The germline gives CDR1 MNHNS, CDR2 SASEGT. V gave up 6 bases and J gave up 6 bases; unmatched junction bases: 8. The CDR3 DNA sequence: TGTGCCAGCAGCATAACACAGGGGCCTAATTCACCCCTCCACTTT. This translates into CASSITQGPNSPLHF.

This clonotype has only a few counts. V gene TRBV4-1 combines with J gene TRBJ1-5; D is perhaps TRBD1 (5 bases). Trimming pared 1 base from V and 0 bases from J, leaving 16 bases between. This CDR3 region has 18 residues. Germline V lookup: CDR1 MGHRA, CDR2 YSYEKL. CDR3 amino acids: CASSQALGDGASNQPQHF. The CDR3 DNA follows: TGCGCCAGCAGCCAAGCTTTGGGCGACGGGGCTAGCAATCAGCCCCAGCATTTT.

In this sample, this clonotype turned up a few times. This chain joins TRBV12-3 or TRBV12-4 and TRBJ2-4; 9 bases agree with TRBD1. The CDR3 loop spans 15 amino acids. Losses at the gene ends were 4 bases for V and 1 base for J; bases not matched to a gene: 2. CDR3 amino acids: CASSSGTGAKNIQYF. CDR3 DNA sequence: TGTGCCAGCAGTTCGGGGACAGGGGCCAAAAACATTCAGTACTTC.

On this clonotype: A much larger clonotype is one base distant, so this may be a read error. The gene calls are TRBV6-1 and TRBJ2-5, with D maybe TRBD2 (6 bases). Germline lookup yields CDR1 MNHNS and CDR2 SASEGT. The V end was cut by 6 bases, the J end by 4 bases, with 12 bases between. The CDR3 is 13 amino acids. In DNA form, the CDR3 reads TGTGCCAGCAGGCCGGGAGCGCGAGAGACCCAGTACTTC. Translated: CASRPGARETQYF.

The sample holds many counts of this clonotype. The gene calls are TRBV5-1 and TRBJ2-3; perhaps TRBD1 as D (7 bases). This CDR3 is built from 15 residues. Germline CDR1 SGHRS, CDR2 YFSETQ. V shed 0 bases and J shed 5 bases, with 13 bases lying between them. The CDR3 DNA reads as TGCGCCAGCAGCTTGGAAGACAGGGAGGTAGATACGCAGTATTTT. Encoded protein: CASSLEDREVDTQYF.

This clonotype was counted many times. The gene calls are TRBV7-9 and TRBJ2-1; D gene ambiguous. The V and J ends lost 5 bases and 6 bases respectively, with 11 bases between them. Germline V CDR1 and CDR2: SEHNR, FQNEAQ (reference sequence). This CDR3 is built from 13 residues. The CDR3 is CASSLPSGNEQFF. For the CDR3, the DNA is TGTGCCAGCAGCCTCCCATCGGGCAATGAGCAGTTCTTC. The whole variable domain, filled in from reference TRBV7-9 and TRBJ2-1, reads DTGVSQNPRHKITKRGQNVTFRCDPISEHNRLYWYRQTLGQGPEFLTYFQNEAQLEKSRLLSDRFSAERPKGSFSTLEIQRTEQGDSAMYLCASSLPSGNEQFFGPGTRLTVL.

Only a few counts were recorded for this clonotype. A read error is possible here, since a much larger clone lies one base away. This is likely a read error, given that the CDR3 carries no conserved phenylalanine or tryptophan at its end. The genes are TRBV13 and TRBJ1-2; 9 nucleotides agree with TRBD1. The CDR3 covers 15 residues. V shed 5 bases, J shed 9 bases, and the junction held 13 bases outside the gene matches. CDR1 PRHDT and CDR2 FYEKMQ come from the germline V gene (reference sequence). In DNA, the CDR3 is TGTGCCAGCAGCCTATCCGGGACAGGGCGTGGAAGCTACACCCTC. As protein: CASSLSGTGRGSYTL.

This clonotype was observed many times. The chain is built from TRBV28 and TRBJ2-1; unclear D gene. Germline V gives CDR1 MDHEN, CDR2 SYDVKM. This CDR3 spans 15 amino acids. The ends were cut back, 2 bases at V and 3 bases at J, with 11 bases in the middle. The CDR3 protein is CASSLGALDYNEQFF. Here the CDR3 DNA reads TGTGCCAGCAGTTTAGGCGCCTTAGACTACAATGAGCAGTTCTTC.

This clonotype was picked up many times. The J gene is TRBJ1-4, the V gene TRBV10-3, with a possible D match to TRBD1 (5 bases). Germline CDR1 is ENHRY and CDR2 is SYGVKD. Trimming left V 9 bases short and J 5 bases short, with 13 bases between. The CDR3 contains 13 residues. The CDR3 sequence: CAILQVSNEKLFF. Written as DNA, the CDR3 is TGTGCCATATTACAGGTCTCCAATGAAAAACTGTTTTTT.

At least ten counts were recorded for this clonotype. The V gene is TRBV2, the J gene TRBJ2-7; D gene uncertain. CDR3 length: 13 residues. Germline V CDR1 and CDR2: SNHLY, FYNNEI. V gave up 8 bases and J gave up 0 bases, with 11 bases separating them. Written as DNA, the CDR3 is TGTGCCAGCCATTTGCAGAACTCCTACGAGCAGTACTTC. Translation: CASHLQNSYEQYF.

There are a few counts of this clonotype. V is TRBV10-3 and J is TRBJ1-5; D gene unclear. The V end lost 3 bases, the J end lost 2 bases, and 11 bases lay between the germline ends. Germline loops: CDR1 ENHRY, CDR2 SYGVKD. This CDR3 contains 15 residues. The CDR3 loop is CAISEQIGGNQPQHF. Here the CDR3 DNA reads TGTGCCATCAGTGAACAGATCGGAGGCAATCAGCCCCAGCATTTT.

This clonotype was seen a few times. The rearrangement links TRBV5-1 to TRBJ2-3, with TRBD2 identical over 12 bases. CDR1 is SGHRS, CDR2 YFSETQ, per germline. The length of the CDR3 is 18 residues. After removal of 2 bases from V and 4 bases from J, the junction contained 11 bases not matched to a gene. The CDR3 region is CASSFLGLAGWQSDTQYF. CDR3 in DNA: TGCGCCAGCAGCTTTTTAGGACTAGCGGGATGGCAATCAGATACGCAGTATTTT.

This clonotype was recorded at least ten times. The V call is TRBV5-1, the J call TRBJ2-1, with 9 bases fitting TRBD2. Unmatched junction bases numbered 18, after V lost 5 bases and J lost 0 bases. Per germline, CDR1 SGHRS and CDR2 YFSETQ. The CDR3 length is 20 residues. The CDR3 is CASRGRSEGLALSSYNEQFF. The CDR3 region has the DNA TGCGCCAGCAGGGGCCGAAGCGAGGGACTAGCCCTTAGCTCCTACAATGAGCAGTTCTTC.

This clonotype was detected only a few times. The chain employs TRBV6-1 and TRBJ2-1, with D tentatively TRBD2 (5 bases). The V gene lost 2 bases and the J gene lost 5 bases, with 16 bases spanning the gap. The CDR3 loop spans 16 amino acids. From germline, CDR1 is MNHNS and CDR2 SASEGT. As DNA, the CDR3 is TGTGCCAGCAGTGAATTTGGAGGAATTAAAGACAATGAGCAGTTCTTC. It is translated as CASSEFGGIKDNEQFF.

This clonotype was observed many times. The chain is built from TRBV14 and TRBJ2-1; no firm D call. The CDR3 runs 14 residues. The germline CDR1 and CDR2 sequences are SGHDN and FVKESK. Trimming removed 0 bases from V and 3 bases from J, with 6 bases in between. The CDR3 DNA follows: TGTGCCAGCAGCCAAGACAACAACTACAATGAGCAGTTCTTC. Its protein product is CASSQDNNYNEQFF.

This clonotype has a count of ten or more. The CDR3: CASSPGAGGRGYRTGELFF. CDR3 nucleotides: TGTGCCAGCAGCCCTGGAGCCGGCGGGAGGGGATATCGCACCGGGGAGCTGTTTTTT. The rearrangement uses TRBV7-8 and TRBJ2-2, with TRBD2 matching 9 bases. J lost 4 bases, V lost 5 bases, and 17 bases had no gene match. The length of the CDR3 is 19 residues. The germline V gene has CDR1 SGHVS and CDR2 FQNEAQ.

The chain has TRBV29-1 and TRBJ2-1; perhaps TRBD1 as D (5 bases). The length of the CDR3 is 11 residues. The germline V gene encodes CDR1 SQVTM and CDR2 ANQGSEA. The V gene lost 4 bases and the J gene lost 5 bases, with 6 bases spanning the gap. The CDR3 reads CSVGQNNEQFF. The CDR3, as DNA: TGCAGCGTTGGACAGAACAATGAGCAGTTCTTC.

This clonotype was seen at least ten times. The chain has TRBV28 and TRBJ1-5, with D possibly being TRBD1 (6 bases). In germline, CDR1 is MDHEN, CDR2 SYDVKM. This CDR3 has 15 amino acids. The V end was cut by 7 bases, the J end by 6 bases, with 19 bases between. DNA for the CDR3: TGTGCCAGCACCCTCCCGGAGGGGGAAAGTCAGCCCCAGCATTTT. Its translation: CASTLPEGESQPQHF.

In this sample, this clonotype turned up a few times. V is TRBV5-4 and J is TRBJ1-4, with TRBD1 identical over 10 bases. Trimming removed 3 bases from V and 3 bases from J; junction bases left unmatched: 5. The CDR3 runs to 16 residues. In germline, CDR1 is SGHNT, CDR2 YYREEE (reference sequence). As DNA, the CDR3 is TGTGCCAGCAGCTCGCGGACAGGGGGGTCTAATGAAAAACTGTTTTTT. It is translated as CASSSRTGGSNEKLFF.

Ten or more counts support this clonotype. J is TRBJ2-7 and V is TRBV18; 7 bases align to TRBD1. The V gene end was trimmed by 1 base and the J gene end by 6 bases; junction bases not matched to a gene: 3. CDR3 size: 13 residues. The V gene's germline CDR1 is KGHSH and CDR2 LQKENI. The CDR3 DNA sequence: TGTGCCAGCTCACCACAGCAGGGGGTCGAGCAGTACTTC. This sequence encodes CASSPQQGVEQYF.

This clonotype has at least ten counts. The chain recombines TRBV28 with TRBJ2-7, with TRBD2 identical over 11 bases. After removal of 4 bases from V and 3 bases from J, the junction contained 8 bases not matched to a gene. This CDR3 region has 16 residues. Germline V gene sequence: CDR1 MDHEN, CDR2 SYDVKM. CDR3 in DNA: TGTGCCAGCAGTTGGGGACTAGCGGAAAACGTCTACGAGCAGTACTTC. Translated: CASSWGLAENVYEQYF.

This clonotype was recorded many times. CDR3 in amino acids: CASRKSGIGEQYF. The CDR3 nucleotides are TGTGCCAGCAGGAAGAGCGGGATCGGCGAGCAGTACTTC. This chain uses TRBV28 with TRBJ2-7; 7 nucleotides align to TRBD2. The CDR3 sequence is 13 residues long. Unmatched junction bases numbered 8, after V lost 6 bases and J lost 6 bases. The germline V gene encodes CDR1 MDHEN and CDR2 SYDVKM.

This clonotype was recorded at least ten times. V usage is TRBV6-2 or TRBV6-3 and J usage is TRBJ2-1; no clear D. The CDR3 sequence is 17 residues long. V lost 5 bases and J lost 0, with 17 bases in between. From germline, CDR1 is MNHEY and CDR2 SVGEGT. CDR3 region: CASSQNQFISSYNEQFF. In DNA, the CDR3 is TGTGCCAGCAGTCAAAACCAGTTTATAAGCTCCTACAATGAGCAGTTCTTC.

This clonotype was counted at least ten times. The chain is built from TRBV11-2 and TRBJ2-2; D gene ambiguous. Germline V gene lookup returns CDR1 SGHAT and CDR2 FQNNGV. The CDR3 contains 15 residues. V was shortened by 4 bases and J by 2 bases, with 11 bases between the two germline ends. Here the CDR3 reads CASSSPTRNTGELFF. In DNA form, the CDR3 reads TGTGCCAGCAGCTCTCCGACACGCAACACCGGGGAGCTGTTTTTT.

A few counts support this clonotype. The V call is TRBV18, the J call TRBJ2-7; 8 nucleotides match TRBD1. CDR1 is KGHSH, CDR2 LQKENI, per germline. CDR3 length: 14 amino acids. Unmatched junction bases numbered 9, after V lost 6 bases and J lost 5 bases. CDR3 residues: CASSLTQGVHEQYF. CDR3 in DNA: TGTGCCAGCTCCCTCACACAGGGGGTCCACGAGCAGTACTTC.